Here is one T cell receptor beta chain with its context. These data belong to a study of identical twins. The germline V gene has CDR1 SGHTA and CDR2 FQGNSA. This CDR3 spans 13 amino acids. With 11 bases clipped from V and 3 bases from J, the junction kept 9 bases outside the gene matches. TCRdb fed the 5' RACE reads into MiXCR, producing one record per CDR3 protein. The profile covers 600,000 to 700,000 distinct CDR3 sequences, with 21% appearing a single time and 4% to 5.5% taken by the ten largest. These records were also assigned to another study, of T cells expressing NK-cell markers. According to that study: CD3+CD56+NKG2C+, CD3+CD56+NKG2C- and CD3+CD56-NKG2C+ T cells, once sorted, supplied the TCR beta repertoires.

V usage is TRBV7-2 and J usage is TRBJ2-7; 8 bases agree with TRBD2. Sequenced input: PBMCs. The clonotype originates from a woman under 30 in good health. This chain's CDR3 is CALTGGPFYEQYF. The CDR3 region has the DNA TGTGCCTTGACGGGGGGGCCTTTCTACGAGCAGTACTTC.